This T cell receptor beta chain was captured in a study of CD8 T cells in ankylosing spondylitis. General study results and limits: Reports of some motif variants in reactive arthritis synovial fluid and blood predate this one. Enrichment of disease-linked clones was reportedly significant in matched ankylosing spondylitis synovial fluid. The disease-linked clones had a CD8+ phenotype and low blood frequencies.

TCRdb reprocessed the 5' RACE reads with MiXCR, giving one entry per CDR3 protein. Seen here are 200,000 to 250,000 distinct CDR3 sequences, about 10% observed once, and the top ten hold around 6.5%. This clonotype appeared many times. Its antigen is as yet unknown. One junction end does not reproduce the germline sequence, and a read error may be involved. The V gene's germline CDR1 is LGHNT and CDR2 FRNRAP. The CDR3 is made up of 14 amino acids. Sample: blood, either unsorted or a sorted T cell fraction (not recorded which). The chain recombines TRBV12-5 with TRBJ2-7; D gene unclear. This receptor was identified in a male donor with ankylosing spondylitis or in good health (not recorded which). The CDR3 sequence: CASGLGPPLQAEDF. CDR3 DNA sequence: TGTGCTAGTGGTTTGGGCCCTCCCCTACAAGCAGAGGACTTC.